The 28 T cell receptor beta chains given below trace back to one sample, sequenced in a study of CD8 T cells in Susac syndrome. It was with random hexamers that roughly 0.5 to 1 ug RNA was reverse transcribed. TCRdb ran MiXCR on the immunoSEQ multiplex PCR reads and lists one entry per CDR3 protein. Counted here are 200,000 to 300,000 distinct CDR3 sequences, about 95% occurring once; the ten biggest clones make up approximately 0.1%. The sequenced sample consisted of CD4+ T cells from PBMCs. These TCRs come from a human donor with Susac syndrome.

V and J are TRBV7-3 and TRBJ2-1; no clear D gene. From germline, CDR1 is SGHTA and CDR2 FQGTGA. The CDR3 is made up of 13 amino acids. With 2 bases removed from V and 5 bases from J, the gap between germline ends came to 7 bases. The CDR3 sequence: CASSLFRDNEQFF. CDR3 bases: TGTGCCAGCAGCTTATTCAGAGACAATGAGCAGTTCTTC.

This clonotype has a single count. The CDR3 DNA sequence: TGCGCCAGCAGCACAGGACAGGGAGAGAATGAGCAGTTCTTC. Protein product: CASSTGQGENEQFF. The rearrangement uses TRBV5-1 and TRBJ2-1, with TRBD1 matching 8 bases. The CDR3 extends over 14 amino acids. CDR1 is SGHRS and CDR2 is YFSETQ in the germline V gene. Trimming took 4 bases from V and 7 from J; bases not matched to a gene: 7.

The CDR3 region is CASSQRRQIYGYTF. The CDR3 coding sequence is TGTGCCAGCAGCCAAAGAAGGCAGATCTATGGCTACACCTTC. The V call is TRBV3-1, the J call TRBJ1-2; the D is unclear. V lost 2 bases and J 4 bases, leaving 11 bases between the germline ends. The CDR3 runs 14 residues. Per germline, CDR1 LGHDT and CDR2 YNNKEL (reference sequence).

Points on this clonotype: One junction end does not reproduce the germline sequence, and a read error may be involved. The V call is TRBV7-7, the J call TRBJ2-3; 8 bases line up with TRBD1. Germline V CDR1 and CDR2: SSHAT, FNYEAQ (reference sequence). This CDR3 is built from 13 residues. CDR3 in DNA: TGTGCTAGCAGCTTAGCGCCCGGGACAGGAAGGTATTTT. This sequence encodes CASSLAPGTGRYF.

There are a few counts of this clonotype. This rearrangement joins TRBV20-1 to TRBJ1-5; D remains ambiguous. The CDR3 sequence is 12 residues long. Germline lookup yields CDR1 DFQATT and CDR2 SNEGSKA (reference sequence). V gave up 3 bases and J gave up 0 bases, with 3 bases separating them. The CDR3, as DNA: TGCAGTGCTAGGGTTAGCAATCAGCCCCAGCATTTT. Amino acid sequence: CSARVSNQPQHF.

In its sample, this clonotype was seen a few times. The chain joins TRBV27 to TRBJ1-1; D gene unclear. Germline V gene lookup returns CDR1 MNHEY and CDR2 SMNVEV (reference sequence). The V end lost 3 bases, the J end lost 1 base, and 6 bases lay between the germline ends. The CDR3 totals 13 residues. The DNA of the CDR3 is TGTGCCAGCAGTTTCAGTGAGAACACTGAAGCTTTCTTT. As protein: CASSFSENTEAFF.

This chain connects TRBV18 to TRBJ2-7, with D perhaps TRBD1 (5 bases). Germline loops: CDR1 KGHSH, CDR2 LQKENI. This CDR3 has 14 amino acids. Trimming took 3 bases from V and 5 from J, leaving 14 bases between them. The CDR3 spells CASSPPGLRDEQYF. In nucleotides, the CDR3 is TGTGCCAGCTCACCCCCAGGGCTTAGGGACGAGCAGTACTTC.

This clonotype showed up just once. This rearrangement joins TRBV12-3 or TRBV12-4 to TRBJ2-5; D remains ambiguous. V was pared by 1 base and J by 7 bases, with 7 bases between. The CDR3 consists of 12 residues. Written as DNA, the CDR3 is TGTGCCAGCAGTTTAGGTGGTGGGACCCAGTACTTC. Its protein is CASSLGGGTQYF.

V is TRBV29-1 and J is TRBJ1-1; TRBD1 aligns across 7 bases. The CDR3 contains 15 residues. V dropped 8 bases and J dropped 1; count of bases not matched to a gene: 13. Germline CDR1 reads SQVTM; CDR2 reads ANQGSEA. The CDR3 here is CSLSLAGTANTEAFF. CDR3 DNA sequence: TGCAGCCTGAGCCTGGCTGGGACAGCGAACACTGAAGCTTTCTTT.

This chain connects TRBV29-1 to TRBJ1-1; no definite D call. With 2 bases removed from V and 0 bases from J, the gap between germline ends came to 4 bases. Germline V gives CDR1 SQVTM, CDR2 ANQGSEA. The CDR3 has 12 amino acids. CDR3 DNA sequence: TGCAGCGTTGAATTGGTGAACACTGAAGCTTTCTTT. Translation: CSVELVNTEAFF. The entire variable domain, with the rest obtained from reference TRBV29-1 and TRBJ1-1, is as follows: SAVISQKPSRDICQRGTSLTIQCQVDSQVTMMFWYRQQPGQSLTLIATANQGSEATYESGFVIDKFPISRPNLTFSTLTVSNMSPEDSSIYLCSVELVNTEAFFGQGTRLTVV.

V usage is TRBV9 and J usage is TRBJ2-1; no clear D. The germline V and J ends were trimmed by 2 bases and 8 bases, with 8 bases remaining between them. The germline V gene has CDR1 SGDLS and CDR2 YYNGEE. The CDR3 extends over 12 amino acids. The chain's CDR3 is CASSVDGDEQFF. CDR3 coding DNA: TGTGCCAGCAGCGTCGACGGAGATGAGCAGTTCTTC.

The chain joins TRBV29-1 to TRBJ1-2, with D maybe TRBD1 (6 bases). Trimming took 5 bases from V and 8 from J, leaving 15 bases between them. The CDR3 runs to 12 residues. The germline CDR1 and CDR2 sequences are SQVTM and ANQGSEA. CDR3 coding DNA: TGCAGCGTTTCAAAGACAGGTGGAGGCTACACCTTC. Translation gives CSVSKTGGGYTF.

The chain links TRBV20-1 to TRBJ1-2; possibly TRBD1 for D (5 bases). The CDR3 sequence is 15 residues long. With 3 bases removed from V and 0 bases from J, the gap between germline ends came to 14 bases. CDR1 DFQATT and CDR2 SNEGSKA come from the germline V gene (reference sequence). The CDR3 region is CSASLTAGTNYGYTF. CDR3 bases: TGCAGTGCTAGTCTCACGGCAGGGACTAACTATGGCTACACCTTC.

For the CDR3, the DNA is TGCAGCGTTGATCAGGGAGGCTACACCTTC. Its protein product is CSVDQGGYTF. The chain employs TRBV29-1 and TRBJ1-2; D is possibly TRBD1 (5 bases). Germline-derived CDR1 and CDR2 are SQVTM and ANQGSEA. The CDR3 has 10 amino acids. V dropped 3 bases and J dropped 8 bases, with 7 bases sitting between them.

The chain is built from TRBV3-1 and TRBJ2-7, with TRBD2 as a possible D gene (5 bases). The length of the CDR3 is 11 residues. Per germline, CDR1 LGHDT and CDR2 YNNKEL (reference sequence). V dropped 3 bases and J dropped 5 bases, with 5 bases sitting between them. CDR3 bases: TGTGCCAGCAGCCATAGCGACGAGCAGTACTTC. Its protein product is CASSHSDEQYF.

This clonotype was counted once. The rearrangement joins TRBV11-2 to TRBJ1-4; TRBD1 might be the D (5 bases). V was shortened by 3 bases and J by 6 bases, with 11 bases between the two germline ends. Germline V CDR1 and CDR2: SGHAT, FQNNGV. CDR3 length equals 14 residues. In DNA form, the CDR3 reads TGTGCCAGCAGCTTGCCGGGGGGTGATGAAAAACTGTTTTTT. This sequence encodes CASSLPGGDEKLFF.

The rearrangement joins TRBV2 to TRBJ1-5; D perhaps matches TRBD1 (5 bases). This CDR3 is 15 amino acids long. Germline CDR1 reads SNHLY; CDR2 reads FYNNEI. V lost 7 bases to trimming and J lost 0 bases, with 13 bases between them. The CDR3 region is CASTPQRGSNQPQHF. The CDR3 DNA reads TGTGCCAGCACTCCCCAAAGGGGTAGCAATCAGCCCCAGCATTTT. The variable domain in full, completed from reference TRBV2 and TRBJ1-5, reads EPEVTQTPSHQVTQMGQEVILRCVPISNHLYFYWYRQILGQKVEFLVSFYNNEISEKSEIFDDQFSVERPDGSNFTLKIRSTKLEDSAMYFCASTPQRGSNQPQHFGDGTRLSIL.

V gene TRBV9 combines with J gene TRBJ2-5, with 13 positions matching TRBD2. Germline V gives CDR1 SGDLS, CDR2 YYNGEE. The length of the CDR3 is 16 residues. J lost 1 base, V lost 4 bases, and 4 bases had no gene match. CDR3 DNA sequence: TGTGCCAGCAGCCCGGGACTAGCGGGATTCCAAGAGACCCAGTACTTC. Translated, it gives CASSPGLAGFQETQYF.

The V and J genes are TRBV15 and TRBJ2-4; 9 bases are shared with TRBD2. Germline-derived CDR1 and CDR2 are LNHNV and YYDKDF (reference sequence). This CDR3 spans 15 amino acids. J lost 5 bases, V lost 5 bases, and 7 bases had no gene match. The CDR3 region has the DNA TGTGCCACCAGCGGAGGCGGGAGGGACCAAAACATTCAGTACTTC. It translates to CATSGGGRDQNIQYF.

The chain carries TRBV29-1 and TRBJ2-7; perhaps TRBD2 as D (5 bases). Trimming removed 4 bases from V and 7 bases from J, with 20 bases in between. The CDR3 sequence is 14 residues long. CDR1 is SQVTM, CDR2 ANQGSEA, per germline. The chain's CDR3 is CSVATGNPGREQYF. In DNA, the CDR3 is TGCAGCGTTGCCACCGGGAACCCGGGAAGGGAGCAGTACTTC.

This clonotype is a singleton in its sample. CDR3 DNA sequence: TGTGCCAGCAGCCAAGGAGGAAGTGGACGGGACACTGAAGCTTTCTTT. Translated, it gives CASSQGGSGRDTEAFF. The chain combines TRBV4-2 with TRBJ1-1; no reliable D call. Germline V gene sequence: CDR1 LGHNA, CDR2 YNFKEQ. The ends were cut back, 1 base at V and 3 bases at J, with 15 bases in the middle. CDR3 length: 16 amino acids.

CDR3 region: CASSQKGVYGYTF. DNA of the CDR3: TGTGCCAGCAGCCAAAAGGGAGTCTATGGCTACACCTTC. The genes are TRBV3-1 and TRBJ1-2, with D uncertain. V dropped 2 bases and J dropped 4 bases, with 8 bases sitting between them. The CDR3 is 13 residues long. The germline CDR1 and CDR2 sequences are LGHDT and YNNKEL (reference sequence).

The chain joins TRBV28 to TRBJ2-7, with TRBD1 identical over 8 bases. Trimming at V came to 7 bases and at J to 3 bases, leaving 11 bases not matched to a gene. Germline CDR1 reads MDHEN; CDR2 reads SYDVKM. This CDR3 region has 15 residues. CDR3 in amino acids: CASTLPGQGVYEQYF. CDR3 sequence (DNA): TGTGCCAGCACTCTCCCCGGACAGGGAGTCTACGAGCAGTACTTC.

The chain joins TRBV20-1 to TRBJ1-1, with D uncertain. Per germline, CDR1 DFQATT and CDR2 SNEGSKA (reference sequence). Between the trimmed V and J ends, which lost 5 bases and 6 bases, there was a span of 10 bases. The CDR3 covers 11 residues. CDR3 sequence (DNA): TGCAGTGCTTTAAGGGAACCTGAAGCTTTCTTT. Encoded protein: CSALREPEAFF.

The chain couples TRBV6-1 to TRBJ1-5; no clear D. In germline, CDR1 is MNHNS, CDR2 SASEGT. With 0 bases removed from V and 11 bases from J, the gap between germline ends came to 14 bases. The CDR3 length is 14 residues. The CDR3 DNA is TGTGCCAGCAGTGAAGCGCTACAGCTCCCAGCCCAGCATTTT. Encoded protein: CASSEALQLPAQHF.

The chain joins TRBV30 to TRBJ1-2, with 8 bases identical to TRBD1. The CDR3 extends over 14 amino acids. The germline V gene has CDR1 GTSNPN and CDR2 SVGIG (reference sequence). After removal of 0 bases from V and 7 bases from J, the junction contained 7 bases not matched to a gene. The CDR3, as DNA: TGTGCCTGGAGTGTTGGCCAGGGGGCGAGTGGCTACACCTTC. This sequence encodes CAWSVGQGASGYTF. The full variable domain, its missing parts supplied by reference TRBV30 and TRBJ1-2, is SQTIHQWPATLVQPVGSPLSLECTVEGTSNPNLYWYRQAAGRGLQLLFYSVGIGQISSEVPQNLSASRPQDRQFILSSKKLLLSDSGFYLCAWSVGQGASGYTFGSGTRLTVV.

The V gene is TRBV3-1, the J gene TRBJ2-7, with no clear D. Germline values: CDR1 LGHDT, CDR2 YNNKEL (reference sequence). Trimming stripped 0 bases from V and 5 bases from J, with 2 bases between. The CDR3 is made up of 11 amino acids. The CDR3, as DNA: TGTGCCAGCAGCCAAGAAGACGAGCAGTACTTC. It codes for CASSQEDEQYF.

V is TRBV6-2 or TRBV6-3 and J is TRBJ2-3; TRBD2 matches 7 bases. The germline V gene has CDR1 MNHEY and CDR2 SVGEGT. Trimming took 0 bases from V and 6 from J; bases not matched to a gene: 6. The CDR3 is 15 amino acids. The CDR3 DNA reads TGTGCCAGCAGTTACTCGCGGCCCGGGGGGGATACGCAGTATTTT. Residues: CASSYSRPGGDTQYF.